This TCR beta chain was retrieved from a study of vaccination and CD4 T cells after COVID-19. Study-wide points: SARS-CoV-2-reactive clonotypes showed a nonsignificant median rise from approximately 21 to 40. Spike mono-reactivity was shown by 304 of 307 vaccine-specific clones in convalescent patients.

Cultured CD4+ T cells had their DNA profiled by the Oncomine TCR Beta short-read assay. TCRdb independently ran MiXCR on the PCR reads; one entry per CDR3 protein. The table lists approximately 20,000 distinct CDR3 sequences, about 41% of them singletons, with over 7% in the top ten. This clonotype was detected only once. What it recognizes is unknown. Stated treatment: approximately nine-day PBMC culture with coronavirus spike peptide pools or control peptides (ViraFEST assay). Trimming shortened V by 6 bases and J by 7 bases, and 15 bases separated the two germline ends. Germline V lookup: CDR1 MNHEY, CDR2 SVGEGT. This CDR3 comprises 14 residues.

The TCR was taken from a human donor who had recovered from COVID-19. This chain links TRBV6-2 or TRBV6-3 with TRBJ2-2; D assignment may be TRBD1 or TRBD2 (7 bases each). Sample: CD4+ T cells from blood, cultured in vitro, taken after SARS-CoV-2 vaccination. CDR3 protein: CASRQTGRVGELFF. CDR3 nucleotide sequence: TGTGCCAGCAGGCAGACAGGGAGGGTCGGGGAGCTGTTTTTT.